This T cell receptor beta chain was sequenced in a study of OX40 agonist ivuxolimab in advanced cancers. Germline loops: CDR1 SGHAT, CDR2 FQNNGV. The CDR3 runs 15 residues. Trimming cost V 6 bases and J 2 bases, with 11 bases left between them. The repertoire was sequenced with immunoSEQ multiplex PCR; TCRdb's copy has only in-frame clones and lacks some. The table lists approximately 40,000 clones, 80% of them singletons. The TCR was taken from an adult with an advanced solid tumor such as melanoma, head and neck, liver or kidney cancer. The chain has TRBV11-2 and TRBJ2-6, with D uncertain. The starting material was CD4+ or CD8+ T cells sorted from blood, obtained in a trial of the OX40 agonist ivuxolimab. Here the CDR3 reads CASRRDMTGANVLTF. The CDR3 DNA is TGTGCCAGCAGGCGCGACATGACTGGGGCCAACGTCCTGACTTTC.